This T cell receptor beta chain was identified during a study of T cells in Graves' hyperthyroidism and ophthalmopathy. This clonotype appeared many times. Germline CDR1 is LGHDT and CDR2 is YNNKEL (reference sequence). This CDR3 has 14 amino acids. With 2 bases clipped from V and 3 bases from J, the junction kept 2 bases outside the gene matches. From RNA transcripts, TCR beta CDR3 regions were amplified. The HTBI primer set drove a first-round RT-PCR of the TCR CDR3. TCRdb redid the calling of the multiplex PCR reads with MiXCR, one entry per CDR3 protein. The table records a few hundred thousand distinct CDR3 sequences, approximately 15% of them present only once.

The genes are TRBV3-1 and TRBJ2-5; 8 positions match TRBD2. This receptor was taken from a woman in her twenties or thirties with Graves' hyperthyroidism that later progressed to Graves' ophthalmopathy. The sample consisted of blood. The CDR3 loop is CASSQSLAEETQYF. For the CDR3, the DNA is TGTGCCAGCAGCCAATCACTAGCGGAAGAGACCCAGTACTTC.